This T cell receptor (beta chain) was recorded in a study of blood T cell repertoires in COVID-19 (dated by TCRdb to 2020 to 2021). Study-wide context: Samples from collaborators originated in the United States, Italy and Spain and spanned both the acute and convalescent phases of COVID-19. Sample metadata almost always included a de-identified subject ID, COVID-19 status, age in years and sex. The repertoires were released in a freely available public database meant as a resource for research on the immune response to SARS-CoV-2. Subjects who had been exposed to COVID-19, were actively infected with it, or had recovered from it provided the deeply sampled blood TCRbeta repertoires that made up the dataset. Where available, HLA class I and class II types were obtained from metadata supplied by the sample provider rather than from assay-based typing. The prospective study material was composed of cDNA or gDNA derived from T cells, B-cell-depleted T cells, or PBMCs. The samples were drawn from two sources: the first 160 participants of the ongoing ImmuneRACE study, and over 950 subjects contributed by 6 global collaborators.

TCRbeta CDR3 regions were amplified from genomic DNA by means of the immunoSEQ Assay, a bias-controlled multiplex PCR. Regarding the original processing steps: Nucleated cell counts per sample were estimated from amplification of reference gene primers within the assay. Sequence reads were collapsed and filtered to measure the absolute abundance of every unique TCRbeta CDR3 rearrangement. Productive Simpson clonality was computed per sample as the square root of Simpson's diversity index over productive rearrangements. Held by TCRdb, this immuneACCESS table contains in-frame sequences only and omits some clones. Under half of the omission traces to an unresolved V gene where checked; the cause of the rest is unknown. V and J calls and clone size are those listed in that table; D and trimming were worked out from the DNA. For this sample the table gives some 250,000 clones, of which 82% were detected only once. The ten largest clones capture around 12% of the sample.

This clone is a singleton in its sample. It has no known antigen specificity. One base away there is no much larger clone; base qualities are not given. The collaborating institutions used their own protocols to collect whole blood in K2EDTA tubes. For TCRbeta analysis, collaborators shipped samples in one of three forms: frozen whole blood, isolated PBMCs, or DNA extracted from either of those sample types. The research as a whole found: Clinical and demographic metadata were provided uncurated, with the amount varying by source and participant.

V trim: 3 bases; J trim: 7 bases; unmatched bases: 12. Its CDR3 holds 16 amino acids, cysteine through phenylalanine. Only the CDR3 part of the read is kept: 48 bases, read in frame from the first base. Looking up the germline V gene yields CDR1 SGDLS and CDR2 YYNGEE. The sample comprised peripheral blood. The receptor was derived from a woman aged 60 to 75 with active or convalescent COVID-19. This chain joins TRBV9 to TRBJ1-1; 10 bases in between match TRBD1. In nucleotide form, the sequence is TGTGCCAGCAGCGCCGGGACAGGGGCCTATAACGGTGAAGCTTTCTTT. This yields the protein CASSAGTGAYNGEAFF.